This record covers a single T cell receptor (beta chain). This specimen comes from a study of blood T cell repertoires in COVID-19. Repertoires were generated with immunoSEQ multiplex PCR, while TCRdb's copy carries only in-frame clones and drops some. The table has 50,000 to 75,000 clones, roughly 75% seen once. CDR3 length: 14 amino acids. The V segment lost 10 bases and the J segment 6 bases; nucleotides outside the gene matches: 7. The germline CDR1 and CDR2 sequences are LNHDA and SQIVND (reference sequence). The source is a man in his fifties or sixties with COVID-19, enrolled during active disease. The sequencing input was peripheral blood. The chain has TRBV19 and TRBJ2-5; 14 nucleotides line up with TRBD2. The DNA for the CDR3 is TGTGCCACCTCGACTAGCGGGGGGGCGAAGACCCAGTACTTC. Translation: CATSTSGGAKTQYF. Full variable domain (outside the CDR3, taken from reference TRBV19 and TRBJ2-5): DGGITQSPKYLFRKEGQNVTLSCEQNLNHDAMYWYRQDPGQGLRLIYYSQIVNDFQKGDIAEGYSVSREKKESFPLTVTSAQKNPTAFYLCATSTSGGAKTQYFGPGTRLLVL.